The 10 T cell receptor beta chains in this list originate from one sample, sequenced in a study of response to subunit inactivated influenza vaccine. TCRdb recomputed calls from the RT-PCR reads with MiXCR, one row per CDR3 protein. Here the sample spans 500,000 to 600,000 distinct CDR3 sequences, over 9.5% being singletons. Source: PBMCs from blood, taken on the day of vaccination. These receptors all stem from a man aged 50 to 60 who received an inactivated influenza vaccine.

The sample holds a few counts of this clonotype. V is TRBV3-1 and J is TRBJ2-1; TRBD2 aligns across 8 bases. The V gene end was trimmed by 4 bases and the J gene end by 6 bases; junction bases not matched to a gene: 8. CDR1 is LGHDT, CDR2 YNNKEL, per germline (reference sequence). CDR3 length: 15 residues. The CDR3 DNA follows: TGTGCCAGCAGCCGATCGGGAGGGGGTCGCAATGAGCAGTTCTTC. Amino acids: CASSRSGGGRNEQFF.

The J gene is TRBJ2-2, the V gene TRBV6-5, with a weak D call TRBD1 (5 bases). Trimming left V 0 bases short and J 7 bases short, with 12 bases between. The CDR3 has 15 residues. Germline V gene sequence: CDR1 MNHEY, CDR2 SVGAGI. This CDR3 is CASSYSNRLGGELFF. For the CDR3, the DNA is TGTGCCAGCAGTTACTCGAACAGGCTGGGCGGGGAGCTGTTTTTT.

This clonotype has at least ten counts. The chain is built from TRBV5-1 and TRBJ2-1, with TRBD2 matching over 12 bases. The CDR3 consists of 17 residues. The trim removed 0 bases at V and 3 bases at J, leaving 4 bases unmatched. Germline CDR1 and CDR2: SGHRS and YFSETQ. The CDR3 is CASSLASTSGSYNEQFF. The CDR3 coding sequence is TGCGCCAGCAGCTTGGCCTCGACTAGCGGGAGCTACAATGAGCAGTTCTTC.

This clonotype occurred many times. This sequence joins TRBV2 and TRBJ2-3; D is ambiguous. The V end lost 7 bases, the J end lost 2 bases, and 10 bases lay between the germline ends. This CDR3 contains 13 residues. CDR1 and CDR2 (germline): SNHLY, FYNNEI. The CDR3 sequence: CASNGPFTDTQYF. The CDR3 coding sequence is TGTGCCAGCAATGGACCATTCACAGATACGCAGTATTTT.

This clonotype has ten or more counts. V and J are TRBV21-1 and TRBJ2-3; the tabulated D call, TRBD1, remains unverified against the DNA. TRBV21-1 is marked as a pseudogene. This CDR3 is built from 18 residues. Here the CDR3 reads CASSKGGDANLMTDTQYF. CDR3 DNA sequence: TGTGCCAGCAGCAAAGGGGGGGACGCCAACCTCATGACAGATACGCAGTATTTT.

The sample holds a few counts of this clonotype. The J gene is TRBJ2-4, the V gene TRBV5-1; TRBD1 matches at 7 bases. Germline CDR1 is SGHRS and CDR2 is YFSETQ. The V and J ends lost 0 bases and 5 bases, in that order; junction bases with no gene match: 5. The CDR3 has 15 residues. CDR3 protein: CASSLADRAQNIQYF. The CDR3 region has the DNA TGCGCCAGCAGCTTGGCCGACAGGGCTCAAAACATTCAGTACTTC.

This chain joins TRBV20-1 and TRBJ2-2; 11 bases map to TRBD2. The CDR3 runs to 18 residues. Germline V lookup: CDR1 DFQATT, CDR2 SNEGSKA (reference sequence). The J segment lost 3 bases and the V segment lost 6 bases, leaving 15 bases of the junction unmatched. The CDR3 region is CSALDSSGGFVDTGELFF. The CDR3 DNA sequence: TGCAGTGCCTTAGATTCTAGCGGGGGGTTTGTTGACACCGGGGAGCTGTTTTTT.

CDR3 sequence reads: CASSQYLQGAREQYF. The CDR3 DNA is TGCGCCAGCAGCCAATACCTACAGGGGGCAAGGGAGCAGTACTTC. The genes are TRBV4-3 and TRBJ2-7; TRBD1 matches at 9 bases. The CDR3 consists of 15 residues. V shed 2 bases, J shed 7 bases, and the junction held 9 bases outside the gene matches. Per germline, CDR1 LGHNA and CDR2 YSLEER.

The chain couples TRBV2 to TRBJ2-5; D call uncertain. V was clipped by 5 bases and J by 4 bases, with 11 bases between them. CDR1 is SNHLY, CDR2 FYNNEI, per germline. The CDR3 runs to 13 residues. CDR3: CASSIQPGETQYF. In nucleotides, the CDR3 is TGTGCCAGCAGTATTCAGCCCGGAGAGACCCAGTACTTC.

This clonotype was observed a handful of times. For the CDR3, the DNA is TGTGCCAGCAGCTTAGTCGTAGGGCAGAATCAGCCCCAGCATTTT. Its translation is CASSLVVGQNQPQHF. The chain joins TRBV7-2 to TRBJ1-5; D is unresolved. CDR3 length: 15 residues. Germline V gene lookup returns CDR1 SGHTA and CDR2 FQGNSA. V dropped 1 base and J dropped 4 bases, with 11 bases sitting between them.